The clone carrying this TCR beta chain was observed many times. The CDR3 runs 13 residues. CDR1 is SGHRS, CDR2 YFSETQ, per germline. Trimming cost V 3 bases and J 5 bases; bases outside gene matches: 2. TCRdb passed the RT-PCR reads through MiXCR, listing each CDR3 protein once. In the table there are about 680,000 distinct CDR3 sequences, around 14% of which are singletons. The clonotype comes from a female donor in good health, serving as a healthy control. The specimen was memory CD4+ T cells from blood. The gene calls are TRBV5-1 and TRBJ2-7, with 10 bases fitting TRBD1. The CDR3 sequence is CASSWTGGHEQYF. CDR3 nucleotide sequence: TGCGCCAGCAGCTGGACAGGGGGGCACGAGCAGTACTTC.